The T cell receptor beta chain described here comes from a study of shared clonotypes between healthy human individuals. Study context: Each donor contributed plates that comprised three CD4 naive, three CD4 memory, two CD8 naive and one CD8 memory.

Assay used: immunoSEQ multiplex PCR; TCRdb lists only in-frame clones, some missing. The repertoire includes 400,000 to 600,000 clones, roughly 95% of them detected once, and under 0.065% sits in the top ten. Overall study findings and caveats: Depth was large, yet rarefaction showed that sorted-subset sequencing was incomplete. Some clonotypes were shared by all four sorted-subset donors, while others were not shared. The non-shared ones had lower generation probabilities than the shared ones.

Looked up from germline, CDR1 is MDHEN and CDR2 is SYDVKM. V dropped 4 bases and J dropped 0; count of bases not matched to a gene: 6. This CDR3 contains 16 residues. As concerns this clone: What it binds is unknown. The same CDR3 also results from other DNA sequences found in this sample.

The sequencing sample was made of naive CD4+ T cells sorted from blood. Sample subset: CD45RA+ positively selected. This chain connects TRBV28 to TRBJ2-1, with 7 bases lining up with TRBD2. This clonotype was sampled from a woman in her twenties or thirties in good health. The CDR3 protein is CASSSSGGSSYNEQFF. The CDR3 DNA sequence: TGTGCCAGCAGTTCATCGGGCGGGAGCTCCTACAATGAGCAGTTCTTC. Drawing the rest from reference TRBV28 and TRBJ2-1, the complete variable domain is DVKVTQSSRYLVKRTGEKVFLECVQDMDHENMFWYRQDPGLGLRLIYFSYDVKMKEKGDIPEGYSVSREKKERFSLILESASTNQTSMYLCASSSSGGSSYNEQFFGPGTRLTVL.